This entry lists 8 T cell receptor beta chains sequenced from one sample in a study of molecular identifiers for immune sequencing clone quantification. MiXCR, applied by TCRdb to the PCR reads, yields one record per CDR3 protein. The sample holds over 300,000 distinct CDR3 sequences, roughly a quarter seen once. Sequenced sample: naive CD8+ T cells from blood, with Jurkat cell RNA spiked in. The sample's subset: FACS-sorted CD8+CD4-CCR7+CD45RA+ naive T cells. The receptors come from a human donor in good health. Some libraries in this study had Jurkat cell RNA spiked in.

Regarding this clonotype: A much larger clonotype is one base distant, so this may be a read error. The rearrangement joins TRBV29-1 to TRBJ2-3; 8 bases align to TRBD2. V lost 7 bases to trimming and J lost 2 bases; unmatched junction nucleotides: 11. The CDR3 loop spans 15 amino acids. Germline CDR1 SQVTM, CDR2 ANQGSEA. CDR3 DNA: TGCAGCGCCTTCGGGAGGGTGACGAACACAGATACGCAGTATTTT. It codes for CSAFGRVTNTDTQYF.

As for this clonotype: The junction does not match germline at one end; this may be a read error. CDR3: CASSLTGTGYLLAKNVQYF. CDR3 nucleotides: TGTGCCAGCAGCCTAACCGGGACAGGATACCTTCTAGCCAAAAACGTTCAGTACTTC. The rearrangement uses TRBV14 and TRBJ2-4; TRBD1 aligns across 8 bases. CDR3 length: 19 residues. Germline lookup yields CDR1 SGHDN and CDR2 FVKESK.

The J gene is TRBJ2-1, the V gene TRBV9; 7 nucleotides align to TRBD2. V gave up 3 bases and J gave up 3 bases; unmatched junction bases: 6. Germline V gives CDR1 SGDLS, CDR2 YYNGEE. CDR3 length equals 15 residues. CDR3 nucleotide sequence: TGTGCCAGCAGCGCCCTAGCGGACGTCTACAATGAGCAGTTCTTC. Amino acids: CASSALADVYNEQFF. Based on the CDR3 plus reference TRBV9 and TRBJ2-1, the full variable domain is DSGVTQTPKHLITATGQRVTLRCSPRSGDLSVYWYQQSLDQGLQFLIQYYNGEERAKGNILERFSAQQFPDLHSELNLSSLELGDSALYFCASSALADVYNEQFFGPGTRLTVL.

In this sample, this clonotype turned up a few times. The CDR3, as DNA: TGTGCCAGCAGCTCTTCGGACAGTTTTGGTTCACCCCTCCACTTT. Protein product: CASSSSDSFGSPLHF. This chain connects TRBV7-9 to TRBJ1-6; D is possibly TRBD1 (6 bases). V was shortened by 4 bases and J by 9 bases, with 16 bases between the two germline ends. The germline gives CDR1 SEHNR, CDR2 FQNEAQ (reference sequence). The CDR3 contains 15 residues.

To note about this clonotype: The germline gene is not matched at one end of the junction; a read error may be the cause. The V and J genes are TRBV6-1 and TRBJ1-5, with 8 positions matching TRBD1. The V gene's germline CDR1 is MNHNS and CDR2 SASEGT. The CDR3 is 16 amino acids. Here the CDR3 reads CTSTWTPGGGNQPQHF. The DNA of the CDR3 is TGTACCAGCACCTGGACACCAGGGGGCGGCAATCAGCCCCAGCATTTT.

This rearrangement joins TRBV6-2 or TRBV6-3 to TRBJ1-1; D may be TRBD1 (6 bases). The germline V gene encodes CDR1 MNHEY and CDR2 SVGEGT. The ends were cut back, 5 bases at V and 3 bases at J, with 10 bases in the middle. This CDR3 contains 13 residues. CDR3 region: CASSPGQHTEAFF. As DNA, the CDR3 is TGTGCCAGCAGTCCAGGACAGCACACTGAAGCTTTCTTT.

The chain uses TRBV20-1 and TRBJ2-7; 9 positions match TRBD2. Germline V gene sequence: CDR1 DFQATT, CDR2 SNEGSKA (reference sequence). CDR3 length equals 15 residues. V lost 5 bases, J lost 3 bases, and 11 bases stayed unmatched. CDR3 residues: CSADFLREGGYEQYF. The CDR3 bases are TGCAGTGCTGACTTCTTGCGGGAGGGCGGCTACGAGCAGTACTTC.

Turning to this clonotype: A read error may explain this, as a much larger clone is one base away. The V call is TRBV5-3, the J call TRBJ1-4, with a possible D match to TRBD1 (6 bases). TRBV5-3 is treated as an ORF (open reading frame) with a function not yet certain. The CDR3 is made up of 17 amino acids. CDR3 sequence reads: CASSSTGCLATNEKLFF. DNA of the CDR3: TGTGCCAGCAGCTCCACAGGGTGCCTTGCAACTAATGAAAAACTGTTTTTT.